The present TCR beta chain was sequenced within a study of blood T cell repertoires in COVID-19 (TCRdb year 2020). As for the study more broadly: Samples covering the acute and convalescent phases of COVID-19 were provided by collaborators in the United States, Italy and Spain. HLA class I and class II types, where available, came from metadata supplied by the sample provider rather than from assay-based typing. The prospective study material was composed of cDNA or gDNA derived from T cells, B-cell-depleted T cells, or PBMCs. A freely available public database, intended as a resource for researchers studying the immune response to SARS-CoV-2, is where the repertoires were released. Sample metadata almost always included a de-identified subject ID, COVID-19 status, age in years and sex. Deeply sampled blood TCRbeta repertoires from subjects exposed to, actively infected with, or recovered from COVID-19 were included in the dataset. The samples were drawn from the first 160 participants of the ongoing ImmuneRACE study and from about 1,200 subjects provided by 6 global collaborators.

TCRbeta CDR3 regions were amplified from genomic DNA by means of the immunoSEQ Assay, a bias-controlled multiplex PCR. In the paper's pipeline: The number of nucleated cells in each sample was estimated from the amplification of reference gene primers within the assay. Sequence reads were collapsed and filtered to measure the absolute abundance of every unique TCRbeta CDR3 rearrangement. For each sample, productive Simpson clonality was calculated as the square root of Simpson's diversity index over productive rearrangements. This is the immuneACCESS table as TCRdb keeps it, with only in-frame sequences that have V and J called. A part of the clones is gone; compared with another copy, unresolved V genes explain less than half, and the rest is unexplained. V, J and clone size reflect that table, while D and trimming were determined from the DNA. The sample contains 70,000 to 90,000 clones, around nine tenths of them found a single time. Under 8.5% of the sample is taken by the ten largest.

The collaborating institutions used their own protocols to collect whole blood in K2EDTA tubes. Collaborator samples were shipped for TCRbeta analysis as frozen whole blood, isolated PBMCs, or DNA extracted from either sample type. The paper's findings and limits, for the study overall: How much clinical and demographic metadata was included differed by source and by participant, and the metadata was provided uncurated.

Trimmed from V: 4 bases; trimmed from J: 5 bases; junction bases lacking a gene match: 4. Measured from the cysteine to the phenylalanine, the CDR3 is 15 residues long. Only the CDR3 DNA stays, 45 bases, in frame from base 1. From a lookup of the germline V gene (reference sequence), CDR1 and CDR2 are LNHDA and SQIVND. A note on this clone: This receptor's antigen is unknown. No base quality information exists; no much larger clone differs at one position.

Sequencing used peripheral blood. The V gene is TRBV19 and the J gene is TRBJ2-5, with TRBD2 matching 13 junction bases. This sequence originates from a man older than 75 with active or convalescent COVID-19. The CDR3 protein: CASSTGLAGVETQYF. The DNA reads TGTGCCAGTAGTACCGGACTAGCGGGAGTCGAGACCCAGTACTTC.